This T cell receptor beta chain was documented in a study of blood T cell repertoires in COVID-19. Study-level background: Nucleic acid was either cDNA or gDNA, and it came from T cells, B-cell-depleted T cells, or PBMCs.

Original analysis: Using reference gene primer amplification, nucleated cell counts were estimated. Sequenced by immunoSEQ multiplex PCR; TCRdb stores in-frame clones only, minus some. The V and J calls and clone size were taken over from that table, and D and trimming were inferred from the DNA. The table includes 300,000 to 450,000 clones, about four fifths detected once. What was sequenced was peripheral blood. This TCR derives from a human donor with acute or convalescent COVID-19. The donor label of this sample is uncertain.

CDR3 sequence reads: CASSLGGLAGANEQFF. The CDR3 DNA reads TGTGCCAGCAGCTTGGGAGGACTAGCGGGAGCTAATGAGCAGTTCTTC. The rearrangement joins TRBV5-4 to TRBJ2-1; 13 bases align to TRBD2. The CDR3 is 16 amino acids. The germline V gene encodes CDR1 SGHNT and CDR2 YYREEE (reference sequence). V dropped 0 bases and J dropped 7; count of bases not matched to a gene: 4.